Listed below are T cell receptor beta chains from one sample, sequenced in a study of PD-1 blockade in classical Hodgkin lymphoma. Data came from immunoSEQ multiplex PCR; TCRdb stores just in-frame clones and leaves some out. The sample lists 35,000 or so clones; around 80% were seen once. Sample: peripheral blood mononuclear cells (PBMCs), taken before the second cycle of nivolumab. The receptors shown here come from a human donor with classical Hodgkin lymphoma. CDR3s include the opening cysteine and the closing phenylalanine or tryptophan. The order of the fields is CDR3 protein, CDR3 DNA, D gene, clone size, J gene, V gene. The D gene is left open where the match is weak. Clone size, where shown, is once, few, many, or a class for clones that have expanded.

CDR3 protein: CASSQDRQGLGTQYF
CDR3 DNA: TGCGCCAGCAGCCAAGACCGACAGGGGTTAGGTACGCAGTATTTT
D gene: TRBD1
clone size: .
J gene: TRBJ2-3
V gene: TRBV4-3

CDR3 protein: CASSLGSTNEKLFF
CDR3 DNA: TGCGCCAGCAGCTTGGGGTCAACTAATGAAAAACTGTTTTTT
D gene: .
clone size: .
J gene: TRBJ1-4
V gene: TRBV5-1

CDR3 protein: CASSAPGLRFDSPLHF
CDR3 DNA: TGTGCCAGCAGTGCTCCGGGACTTCGTTTTGATTCACCCCTCCACTTT
D gene: .
clone size: few
J gene: TRBJ1-6
V gene: TRBV6-1

CDR3 protein: CASSTQGATEAFF
CDR3 DNA: TGTGCCAGCAGTACACAGGGGGCCACTGAAGCTTTCTTT
D gene: TRBD1
clone size: few
J gene: TRBJ1-1
V gene: TRBV6-6

CDR3 protein: CASSAGPNTEAFF
CDR3 DNA: TGTGCCAGCAGCGCCGGGCCGAACACTGAAGCTTTCTTT
D gene: .
clone size: .
J gene: TRBJ1-1
V gene: TRBV9

CDR3 protein: CASSGQEFTDTQYF
CDR3 DNA: TGCGCCAGCAGCGGACAGGAGTTCACAGATACGCAGTATTTT
D gene: TRBD1
clone size: .
J gene: TRBJ2-3
V gene: TRBV5-1

CDR3 protein: CASSLISSTEAFF
CDR3 DNA: TGTGCCAGTAGTCTGATCAGTTCAACTGAAGCTTTCTTT
D gene: .
clone size: .
J gene: TRBJ1-1
V gene: TRBV19

CDR3 protein: CASSIYRDSYNSPLHF
CDR3 DNA: TGTGCCAGCAGTATATACCGGGACTCCTATAATTCACCCCTCCACTTT
D gene: .
clone size: .
J gene: TRBJ1-6
V gene: TRBV27

CDR3 protein: CATSPGDYTGELFF
CDR3 DNA: TGTGCCACCTCTCCGGGGGATTACACCGGGGAGCTGTTTTTT
D gene: .
clone size: .
J gene: TRBJ2-2
V gene: TRBV10-3

CDR3 protein: CASSLGVGQETQYF
CDR3 DNA: TGCGCCAGCAGCTTGGGGGTCGGGCAAGAGACCCAGTACTTC
D gene: .
clone size: .
J gene: TRBJ2-5
V gene: TRBV5-1

CDR3 protein: CASSVGHAGGELFF
CDR3 DNA: TGTGCCAGCAGCGTGGGACACGCGGGCGGGGAGCTGTTTTTT
D gene: .
clone size: .
J gene: TRBJ2-2
V gene: TRBV9

CDR3 protein: CASSQDADSGNTIYF
CDR3 DNA: TGCGCCAGCAGCCAAGATGCGGATTCCGGAAACACCATATATTTT
D gene: .
clone size: .
J gene: TRBJ1-3
V gene: TRBV4-1

CDR3 protein: CSAKGYEQFF
CDR3 DNA: TGCAGTGCTAAGGGGTATGAGCAGTTCTTC
D gene: .
clone size: .
J gene: TRBJ2-1
V gene: TRBV20-1

CDR3 protein: CASSFGYNEQFF
CDR3 DNA: TGTGCCAGCAGCTTCGGGTACAATGAGCAGTTCTTC
D gene: .
clone size: few
J gene: TRBJ2-1
V gene: TRBV5-6

CDR3 protein: CASSQGFRENIQYF
CDR3 DNA: TGCGCCAGCAGCCAAGGATTTAGGGAAAACATTCAGTACTTC
D gene: .
clone size: .
J gene: TRBJ2-4
V gene: TRBV4-1

CDR3 protein: CASSQEAPPSTDTQYF
CDR3 DNA: TGCGCCAGCAGCCAAGAGGCACCCCCTAGCACAGATACGCAGTATTTT
D gene: .
clone size: .
J gene: TRBJ2-3
V gene: TRBV4-3

CDR3 protein: CASSSTGSQKETQYF
CDR3 DNA: TGTGCCAGCAGCTCGACAGGGAGTCAAAAAGAGACCCAGTACTTC
D gene: TRBD1
clone size: few
J gene: TRBJ2-5
V gene: TRBV7-6

CDR3 protein: CASSLSPALNYGYTF
CDR3 DNA: TGTGCCAGCAGTTTATCGCCAGCCTTAAACTATGGCTACACCTTC
D gene: .
clone size: .
J gene: TRBJ1-2
V gene: TRBV27

CDR3 protein: CASSYWPGATEKLFF
CDR3 DNA: TGTGCCAGCAGTTACTGGCCCGGGGCTACCGAAAAACTGTTTTTT
D gene: .
clone size: .
J gene: TRBJ1-4
V gene: TRBV6-6

CDR3 protein: CASRPSPATDTQYF
CDR3 DNA: TGTGCCAGCAGACCTAGTCCGGCCACAGATACGCAGTATTTT
D gene: .
clone size: .
J gene: TRBJ2-3
V gene: TRBV6-6

CDR3 protein: CASSLTRTDTQYF
CDR3 DNA: TGTGCCAGCAGCCTAACGCGCACAGATACGCAGTATTTT
D gene: .
clone size: .
J gene: TRBJ2-3
V gene: TRBV6-6

CDR3 protein: CASSPQVGETQYF
CDR3 DNA: TGTGCCAGCTCACCACAAGTAGGAGAGACCCAGTACTTC
D gene: .
clone size: .
J gene: TRBJ2-5
V gene: TRBV18

CDR3 protein: CASSYQGANTEAFF
CDR3 DNA: TGTGCCAGCAGCTACCAGGGGGCGAACACTGAAGCTTTCTTT
D gene: TRBD1
clone size: .
J gene: TRBJ1-1
V gene: TRBV5-4

CDR3 protein: CASSPTQSREQYF
CDR3 DNA: TGTGCCAGCAGTCCAACCCAGAGTAGAGAGCAGTACTTC
D gene: .
clone size: .
J gene: TRBJ2-7
V gene: TRBV27

CDR3 protein: CASSLTANNSPLHF
CDR3 DNA: TGTGCCAGCAGCCTCACGGCTAATAATTCACCCCTCCACTTT
D gene: .
clone size: .
J gene: TRBJ1-6
V gene: TRBV7-3

CDR3 protein: CASSQKGSPAGQGAEEQYF
CDR3 DNA: TGCGCCAGCAGCCAAAAAGGGAGTCCGGCGGGACAGGGGGCGGAAGAGCAGTACTTC
D gene: TRBD1
clone size: few
J gene: TRBJ2-7
V gene: TRBV4-1

CDR3 protein: CASSFGLGVYNEQFF
CDR3 DNA: TGTGCCAGCAGCTTCGGGCTGGGAGTCTACAATGAGCAGTTCTTC
D gene: .
clone size: .
J gene: TRBJ2-1
V gene: TRBV9

CDR3 protein: CASSWTSGPYEQYF
CDR3 DNA: TGTGCCAGCAGTTGGACTAGCGGGCCCTACGAGCAGTACTTC
D gene: TRBD2
clone size: .
J gene: TRBJ2-7
V gene: TRBV2

CDR3 protein: CASSLEVGASTPLHF
CDR3 DNA: TGTGCCAGCAGCTTAGAAGTTGGCGCCTCGACACCCCTCCACTTT
D gene: .
clone size: .
J gene: TRBJ1-6
V gene: TRBV7-2

CDR3 protein: CASSEEGGEETQYF
CDR3 DNA: TGTGCCAGCAGCGAGGAGGGAGGGGAAGAGACCCAGTACTTC
D gene: TRBD2
clone size: .
J gene: TRBJ2-5
V gene: TRBV4-2

CDR3 protein: CASKGDTQYF
CDR3 DNA: TGTGCCAGCAAGGGAGATACGCAGTATTTT
D gene: .
clone size: .
J gene: TRBJ2-3
V gene: TRBV5-6

CDR3 protein: CASRGATNTEAFF
CDR3 DNA: TGTGCCAGCAGGGGGGCCACGAACACTGAAGCTTTCTTT
D gene: .
clone size: few
J gene: TRBJ1-1
V gene: TRBV7-2

CDR3 protein: CASSFGQGEDIQYF
CDR3 DNA: TGTGCCAGCAGCTTTGGGCAGGGGGAGGACATTCAGTACTTC
D gene: .
clone size: .
J gene: TRBJ2-4
V gene: TRBV5-8

CDR3 protein: CASKEGTNYGYTF
CDR3 DNA: TGTGCCAGCAAAGAAGGGACCAACTATGGCTACACCTTC
D gene: .
clone size: .
J gene: TRBJ1-2
V gene: TRBV27

CDR3 protein: CASSRDTGRREKLFF
CDR3 DNA: TGTGCCAGCAGCCGCGACACCGGGCGGCGTGAAAAACTGTTTTTT
D gene: .
clone size: few
J gene: TRBJ1-4
V gene: TRBV7-8

CDR3 protein: CASSSGGAPDTQYF
CDR3 DNA: TGTGCCAGCAGCTCTGGGGGGGCCCCAGATACGCAGTATTTT
D gene: .
clone size: .
J gene: TRBJ2-3
V gene: TRBV7-2

CDR3 protein: CASSPPGGGAYLSEQFF
CDR3 DNA: TGTGCCAGCTCACCGCCCGGAGGGGGGGCCTACTTGTCTGAGCAGTTCTTC
D gene: .
clone size: .
J gene: TRBJ2-1
V gene: TRBV18

CDR3 protein: CASSSHNYEQYF
CDR3 DNA: TGTGCCAGTAGTTCCCACAACTACGAGCAGTACTTC
D gene: .
clone size: .
J gene: TRBJ2-7
V gene: TRBV19

CDR3 protein: CASILSGGALNEQYF
CDR3 DNA: TGTGCCAGCATTCTTAGCGGGGGGGCCCTGAACGAGCAGTACTTC
D gene: .
clone size: .
J gene: TRBJ2-7
V gene: TRBV21-1

CDR3 protein: CASSPSAGLGGTIYF
CDR3 DNA: TGTGCCAGCAGCCCGTCTGCCGGCCTAGGGGGCACCATATATTTT
D gene: .
clone size: .
J gene: TRBJ1-3
V gene: TRBV7-2

CDR3 protein: CASSGGPNTEAFF
CDR3 DNA: TGTGCCAGCAGCGGGGGACCGAACACTGAAGCTTTCTTT
D gene: .
clone size: .
J gene: TRBJ1-1
V gene: TRBV5-6

CDR3 protein: CASSGSGGETQYF
CDR3 DNA: TGTGCCAGCAGTGGTAGCGGGGGGGAGACCCAGTACTTC
D gene: TRBD2
clone size: .
J gene: TRBJ2-5
V gene: TRBV7-2

CDR3 protein: CASSQELYTEAFF
CDR3 DNA: TGCGCCAGCAGCCAAGAACTGTACACTGAAGCTTTCTTT
D gene: .
clone size: few
J gene: TRBJ1-1
V gene: TRBV4-1

CDR3 protein: CASSDLGYEQYF
CDR3 DNA: TGTGCCAGCAGCGATCTGGGTTACGAGCAGTACTTC
D gene: .
clone size: once
J gene: TRBJ2-7
V gene: TRBV5-6

CDR3 protein: CASSRGTMGTDQPQHF
CDR3 DNA: TGTGCCAGCAGTCGCGGGACAATGGGGACCGATCAGCCCCAGCATTTT
D gene: .
clone size: .
J gene: TRBJ1-5
V gene: TRBV27

CDR3 protein: CASSPWDTQYF
CDR3 DNA: TGTGCCAGCTCACCATGGGATACGCAGTATTTT
D gene: .
clone size: .
J gene: TRBJ2-3
V gene: TRBV18

CDR3 protein: CATEEGRTALRDEQFF
CDR3 DNA: TGTGCCACCGAGGAGGGAAGGACAGCCCTTAGGGATGAGCAGTTCTTC
D gene: .
clone size: .
J gene: TRBJ2-1
V gene: TRBV25-1

CDR3 protein: CASSDPQETQYF
CDR3 DNA: TGCGCCAGCAGCGACCCCCAAGAGACCCAGTACTTC
D gene: .
clone size: few
J gene: TRBJ2-5
V gene: TRBV5-1

CDR3 protein: CATSRDRLGWRGYEQYF
CDR3 DNA: TGTGCCACCAGCAGAGATCGTCTAGGGTGGAGGGGATACGAGCAGTACTTC
D gene: .
clone size: .
J gene: TRBJ2-7
V gene: TRBV15

CDR3 protein: CASSYVSGEREKLFF
CDR3 DNA: TGTGCCAGCAGTTACGTCTCAGGGGAAAGGGAAAAACTGTTTTTT
D gene: .
clone size: .
J gene: TRBJ1-4
V gene: TRBV6-5

CDR3 protein: CASAGGSRPDTQYF
CDR3 DNA: TGCGCCAGCGCTGGGGGCTCCCGTCCAGATACGCAGTATTTT
D gene: .
clone size: .
J gene: TRBJ2-3
V gene: TRBV5-1